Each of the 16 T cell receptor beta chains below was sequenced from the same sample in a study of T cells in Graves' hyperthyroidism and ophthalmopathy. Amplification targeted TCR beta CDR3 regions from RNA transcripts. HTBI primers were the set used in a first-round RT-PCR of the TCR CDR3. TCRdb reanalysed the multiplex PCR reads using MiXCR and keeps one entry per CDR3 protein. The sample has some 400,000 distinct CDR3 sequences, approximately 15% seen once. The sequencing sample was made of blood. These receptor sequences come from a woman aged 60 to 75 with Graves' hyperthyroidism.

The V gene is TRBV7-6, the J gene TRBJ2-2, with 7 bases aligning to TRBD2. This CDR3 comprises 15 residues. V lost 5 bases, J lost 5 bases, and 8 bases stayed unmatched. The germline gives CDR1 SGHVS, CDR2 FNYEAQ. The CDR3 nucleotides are TGTGCCAGCAGCACCTCGGCGGGGGTAACCGGGGAGCTGTTTTTT. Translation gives CASSTSAGVTGELFF.

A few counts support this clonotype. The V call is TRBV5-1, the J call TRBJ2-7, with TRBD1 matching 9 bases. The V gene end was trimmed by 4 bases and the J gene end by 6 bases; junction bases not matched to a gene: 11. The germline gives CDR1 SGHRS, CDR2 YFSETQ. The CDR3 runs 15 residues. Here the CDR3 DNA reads TGCGCCAGCAGCACCAACAGGGGGCTCTTGATCGAGCAGTACTTC. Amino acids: CASSTNRGLLIEQYF.

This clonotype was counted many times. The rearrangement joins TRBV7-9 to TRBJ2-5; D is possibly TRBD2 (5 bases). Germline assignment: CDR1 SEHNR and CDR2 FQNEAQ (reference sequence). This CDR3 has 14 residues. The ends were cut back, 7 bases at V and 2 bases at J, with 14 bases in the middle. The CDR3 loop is CASTPGREQETQYF. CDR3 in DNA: TGTGCCAGCACCCCCGGCCGGGAACAAGAGACCCAGTACTTC.

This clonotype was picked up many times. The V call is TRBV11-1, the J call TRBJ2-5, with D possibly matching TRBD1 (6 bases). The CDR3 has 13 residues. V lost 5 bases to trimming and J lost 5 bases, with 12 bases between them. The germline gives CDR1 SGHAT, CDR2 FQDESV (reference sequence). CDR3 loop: CASSVQQGETQYF. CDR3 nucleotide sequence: TGTGCCAGCAGCGTTCAGCAGGGGGAGACCCAGTACTTC.

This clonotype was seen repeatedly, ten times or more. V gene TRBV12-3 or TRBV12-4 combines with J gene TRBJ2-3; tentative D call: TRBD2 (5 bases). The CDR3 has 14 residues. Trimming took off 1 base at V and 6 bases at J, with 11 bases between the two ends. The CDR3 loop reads CASSLGSSIDTQYF. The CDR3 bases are TGTGCCAGCAGTTTAGGGTCTAGCATTGATACGCAGTATTTT.

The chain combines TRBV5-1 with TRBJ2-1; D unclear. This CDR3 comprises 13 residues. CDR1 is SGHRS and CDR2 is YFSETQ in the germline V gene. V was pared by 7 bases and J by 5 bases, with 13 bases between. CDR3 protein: CASRRSPNNEQFF. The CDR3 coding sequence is TGCGCCAGCCGCAGGTCCCCTAACAATGAGCAGTTCTTC.

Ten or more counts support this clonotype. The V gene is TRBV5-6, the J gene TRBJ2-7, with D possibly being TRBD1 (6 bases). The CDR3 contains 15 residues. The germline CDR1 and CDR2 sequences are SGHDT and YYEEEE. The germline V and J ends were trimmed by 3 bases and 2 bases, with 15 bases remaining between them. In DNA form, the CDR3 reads TGTGCCAGCAGCTCCTTTGGGACACGCACCTACGAGCAGTACTTC. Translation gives CASSSFGTRTYEQYF.

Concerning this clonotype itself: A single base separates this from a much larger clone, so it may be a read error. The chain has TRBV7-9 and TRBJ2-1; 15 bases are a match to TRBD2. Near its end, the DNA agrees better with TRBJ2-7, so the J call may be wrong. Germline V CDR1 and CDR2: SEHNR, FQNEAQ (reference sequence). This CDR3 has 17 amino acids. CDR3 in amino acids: CASSVGTSGRPYNEQYF. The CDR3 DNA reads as TGTGCCAGCAGCGTAGGGACTAGCGGGAGGCCATATAATGAGCAGTACTTC.

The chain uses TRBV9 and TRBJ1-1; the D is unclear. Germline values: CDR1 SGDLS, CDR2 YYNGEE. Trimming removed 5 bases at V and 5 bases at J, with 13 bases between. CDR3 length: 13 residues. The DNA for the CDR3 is TGTGCCAGCAGTTTCCCGTATGGTACTGAAGCTTTCTTT. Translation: CASSFPYGTEAFF.

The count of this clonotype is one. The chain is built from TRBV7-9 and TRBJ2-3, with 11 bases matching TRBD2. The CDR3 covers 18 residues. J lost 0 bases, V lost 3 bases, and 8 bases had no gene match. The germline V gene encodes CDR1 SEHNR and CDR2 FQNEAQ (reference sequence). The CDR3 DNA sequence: TGTGCCAGCAGCTTCTATGAGACTAGCGGGACTAGCACAGATACGCAGTATTTT. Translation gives CASSFYETSGTSTDTQYF.

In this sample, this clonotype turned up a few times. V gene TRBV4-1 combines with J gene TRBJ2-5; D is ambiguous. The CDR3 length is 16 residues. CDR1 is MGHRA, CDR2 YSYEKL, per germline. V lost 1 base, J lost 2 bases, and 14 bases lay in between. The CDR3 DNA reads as TGCGCCAGCAGCCAAGTGTCAATCGGAGAACAAGAGACCCAGTACTTC. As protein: CASSQVSIGEQETQYF.

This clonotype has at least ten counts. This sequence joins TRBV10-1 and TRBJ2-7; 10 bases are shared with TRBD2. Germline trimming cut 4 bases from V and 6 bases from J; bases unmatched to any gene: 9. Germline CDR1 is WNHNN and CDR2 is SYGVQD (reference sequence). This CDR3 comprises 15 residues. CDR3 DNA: TGCGCCAGCAGTGCCTACCTAGCGGGAGAGTCCGAGCAGTACTTC. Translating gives CASSAYLAGESEQYF.

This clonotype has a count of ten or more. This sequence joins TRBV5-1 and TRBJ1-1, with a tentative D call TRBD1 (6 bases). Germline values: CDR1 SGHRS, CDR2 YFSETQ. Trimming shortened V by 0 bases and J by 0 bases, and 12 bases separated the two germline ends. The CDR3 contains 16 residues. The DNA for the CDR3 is TGCGCCAGCAGCTTGGTCCAGGGGTATCTGAACACTGAAGCTTTCTTT. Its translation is CASSLVQGYLNTEAFF.

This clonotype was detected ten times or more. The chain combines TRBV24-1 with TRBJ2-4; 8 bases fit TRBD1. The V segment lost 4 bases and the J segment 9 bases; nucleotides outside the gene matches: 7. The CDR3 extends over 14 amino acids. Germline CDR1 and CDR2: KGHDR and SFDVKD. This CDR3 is CATSEGQGSGIQYF. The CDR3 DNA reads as TGTGCCACCAGTGAAGGACAGGGAAGTGGCATTCAGTACTTC.

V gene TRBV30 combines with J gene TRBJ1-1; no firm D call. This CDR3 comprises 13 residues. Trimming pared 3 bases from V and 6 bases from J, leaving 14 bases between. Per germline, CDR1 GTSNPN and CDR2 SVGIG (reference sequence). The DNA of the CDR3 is TGTGCCTGGAGATATAGGGATTACCCTGAAGCTTTCTTT. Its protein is CAWRYRDYPEAFF.

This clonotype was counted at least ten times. CDR3 DNA: TGTGCCAGCAGCCTCTACGGGGGGCGACAGCCCCAGCATTTT. Its protein product is CASSLYGGRQPQHF. This rearrangement joins TRBV5-8 to TRBJ1-5; a possible D gene is TRBD1 (6 bases). CDR1 and CDR2 (germline): SGHTS, YDEGEE. CDR3 size: 14 residues. V shed 4 bases and J shed 7 bases, with 15 bases lying between them.